The present T cell receptor (beta chain) was sequenced within a study of cytomegalovirus exposure and HLA in healthy donors. Notes on the study in general: Sequencing depth roughly uniform across donors was assumed in presence/absence analyses. Analyzed later, association rates of TCRs varied across HLA loci, with DRB1 most and HLA-C fewest.

Comments on this clone: Its antigen is unidentified.

PCR was performed using 60 Vbeta and 13 Jbeta primers. Assay: immunoSEQ multiplex PCR; the TCRdb copy retains only in-frame clones and omits some. The table records around 120,000 clones, 80% to 90% of them present only once. The germline gives CDR1 MNHEY, CDR2 SMNVEV (reference sequence). With V trimmed by 3 bases and J by 5 bases, 6 bases remained unmatched. The CDR3 totals 15 residues. Specimen: PBMCs. The V and J genes are TRBV27 and TRBJ2-1, with 8 bases lining up with TRBD1. The sequence came from a male donor in good health and CMV-seropositive. Here the CDR3 reads CASSFQGAPDNEQFF. The CDR3 DNA follows: TGTGCCAGCAGTTTTCAGGGGGCCCCGGACAATGAGCAGTTCTTC.